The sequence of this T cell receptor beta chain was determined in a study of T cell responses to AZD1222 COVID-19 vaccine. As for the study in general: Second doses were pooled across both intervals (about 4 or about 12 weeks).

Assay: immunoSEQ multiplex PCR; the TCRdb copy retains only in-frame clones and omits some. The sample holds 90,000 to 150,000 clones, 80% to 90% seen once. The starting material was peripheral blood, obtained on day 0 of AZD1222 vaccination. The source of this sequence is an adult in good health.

The CDR3: CAWSSPGQTNSPLHF. The DNA of the CDR3 is TGTGCCTGGAGCTCTCCGGGACAGACTAATTCACCCCTCCACTTT. The V call is TRBV30, the J call TRBJ1-6, with 7 positions matching TRBD1. The CDR3 is 15 residues long. CDR1 is GTSNPN, CDR2 SVGIG, per germline (reference sequence). V lost 3 bases, J lost 6 bases, and 8 bases stayed unmatched. The whole variable domain, filled in from reference TRBV30 and TRBJ1-6, reads SQTIHQWPATLVQPVGSPLSLECTVEGTSNPNLYWYRQAAGRGLQLLFYSVGIGQISSEVPQNLSASRPQDRQFILSSKKLLLSDSGFYLCAWSSPGQTNSPLHFGNGTRLTVT.